This T cell receptor (beta chain) was obtained from a study of blood T cells in healthy people across ages. Study findings and constraints: The study found TCR beta diversity correlated strongly with naive T cell percentage. Nothing was known about donor CMV status, and this possibly confounded expanded clonotype changes.

Concerning this clonotype: Antigen unknown. A much larger clone sits a single nucleotide away, making a read error possible.

Healthy Caucasians from Russia aged roughly 6 to 95 served as donors. Per germline, CDR1 SGHTA and CDR2 FQGNSA. CDR3 length equals 15 residues. Primers used in a second PCR of about 6 to 11 cycles were a sample-barcoded 5' primer and a J-beta primer mix. Template switching added a 12-random-nucleotide identifier to every cDNA molecule. TCRdb re-called the 5' RACE reads with MiXCR, one entry per CDR3 protein. The sample carries hundreds of thousands of distinct CDR3 sequences, about 30% recorded once. The chain joins TRBV7-2 to TRBJ2-7, with D possibly TRBD1 on 5 matching bases. The J call is uncertain, as TRBJ2-1 better fits the DNA end. The sequencing input was blood. This sequence originates from an elderly woman in good health. The CDR3 bases are TGTGCCAGCAGCTTGGAGTGGGGCTCGGCCTACGAGCAGTTCTTC. Amino acids: CASSLEWGSAYEQFF.